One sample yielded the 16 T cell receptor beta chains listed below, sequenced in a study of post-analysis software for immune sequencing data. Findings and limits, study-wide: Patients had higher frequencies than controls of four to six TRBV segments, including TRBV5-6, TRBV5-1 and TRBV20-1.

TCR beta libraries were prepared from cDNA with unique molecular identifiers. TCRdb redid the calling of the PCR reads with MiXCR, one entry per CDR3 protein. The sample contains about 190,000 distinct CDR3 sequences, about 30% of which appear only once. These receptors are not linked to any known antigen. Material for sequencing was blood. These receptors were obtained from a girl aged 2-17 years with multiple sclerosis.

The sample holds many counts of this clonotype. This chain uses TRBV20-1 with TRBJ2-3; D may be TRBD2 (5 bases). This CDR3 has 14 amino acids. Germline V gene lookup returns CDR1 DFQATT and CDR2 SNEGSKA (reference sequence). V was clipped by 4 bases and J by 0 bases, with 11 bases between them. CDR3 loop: CSANPRTSTDTQYF. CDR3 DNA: TGCAGTGCTAACCCCAGGACTAGCACAGATACGCAGTATTTT.

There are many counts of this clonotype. The CDR3 nucleotides are TGTGCCAGCAGCCAAGAGACCAGGACTACGCAGTATTTT. Amino acids: CASSQETRTTQYF. This chain connects TRBV3-1 to TRBJ2-3, with no clear D. The germline V gene encodes CDR1 LGHDT and CDR2 YNNKEL (reference sequence). The CDR3 is 13 amino acids. V lost 0 bases and J lost 8, with 9 bases in between.

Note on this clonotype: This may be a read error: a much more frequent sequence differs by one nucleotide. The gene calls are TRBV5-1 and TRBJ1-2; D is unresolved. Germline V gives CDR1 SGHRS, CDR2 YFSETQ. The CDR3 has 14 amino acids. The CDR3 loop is CANSADRLGGSYTF. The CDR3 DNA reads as TGCGCCAACAGCGCGGACCGCCTCGGTGGAAGCTACACCTTC. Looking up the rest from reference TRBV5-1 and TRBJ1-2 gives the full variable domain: KAGVTQTPRYLIKTRGQQVTLSCSPISGHRSVSWYQQTPGQGLQFLFEYFSETQRNKGNFPGRFSGRQFSNSRSEMNVSTLELGDSALYLCANSADRLGGSYTFGSGTRLTVV.

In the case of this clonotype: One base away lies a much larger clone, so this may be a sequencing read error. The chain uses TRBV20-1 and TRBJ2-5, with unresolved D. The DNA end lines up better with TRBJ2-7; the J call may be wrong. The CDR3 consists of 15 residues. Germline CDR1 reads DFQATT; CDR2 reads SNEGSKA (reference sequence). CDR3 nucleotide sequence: TGCAGTGCTAGAGATCCAAAGGCTCCCCTATACGAGCAGTACTTC. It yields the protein CSARDPKAPLYEQYF.

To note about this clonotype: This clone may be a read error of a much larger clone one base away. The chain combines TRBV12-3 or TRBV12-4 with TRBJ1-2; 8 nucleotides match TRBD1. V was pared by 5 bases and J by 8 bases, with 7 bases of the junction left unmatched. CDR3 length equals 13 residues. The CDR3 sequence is CASSPNRGGGYTF. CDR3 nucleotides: TGTGCCAGCAGTCCCAACAGGGGGGGCGGCTACACCTTC.

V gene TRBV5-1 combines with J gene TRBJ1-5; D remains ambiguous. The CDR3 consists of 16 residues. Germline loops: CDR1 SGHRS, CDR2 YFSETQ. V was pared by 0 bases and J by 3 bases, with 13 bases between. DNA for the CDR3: TGCGCCAGCAGCTTGGCCAAGTGGGAAGACAATCAGCCCCAGCATTTT. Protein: CASSLAKWEDNQPQHF.

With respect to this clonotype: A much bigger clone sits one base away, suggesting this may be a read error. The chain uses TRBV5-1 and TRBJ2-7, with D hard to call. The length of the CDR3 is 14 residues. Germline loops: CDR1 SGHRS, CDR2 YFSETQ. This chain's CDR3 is CAGSFTVLTYEQYF. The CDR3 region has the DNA TGCGCCGGCAGCTTCACAGTGCTTACCTACGAGCAGTACTTC.

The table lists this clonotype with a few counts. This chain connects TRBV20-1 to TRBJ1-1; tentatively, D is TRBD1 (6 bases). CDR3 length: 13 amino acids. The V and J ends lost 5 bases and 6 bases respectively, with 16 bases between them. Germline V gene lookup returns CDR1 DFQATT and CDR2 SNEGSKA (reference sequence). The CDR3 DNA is TGCAGTGCTCCTAGTAGGGGGAGCGCTGAAGCTTTCTTT. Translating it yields CSAPSRGSAEAFF.

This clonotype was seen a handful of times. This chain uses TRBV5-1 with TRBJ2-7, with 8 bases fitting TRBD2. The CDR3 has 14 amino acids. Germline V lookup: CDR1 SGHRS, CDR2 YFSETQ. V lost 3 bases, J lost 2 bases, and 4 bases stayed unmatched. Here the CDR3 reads CASSSSGGTYEQYF. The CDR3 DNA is TGCGCCAGCAGCTCGTCGGGGGGGACCTACGAGCAGTACTTC.

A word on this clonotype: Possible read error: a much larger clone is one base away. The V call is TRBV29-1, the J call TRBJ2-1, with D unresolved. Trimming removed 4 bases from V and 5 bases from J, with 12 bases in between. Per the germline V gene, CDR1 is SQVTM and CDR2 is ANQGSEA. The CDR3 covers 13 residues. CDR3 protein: CSVAYAPNNEQFF. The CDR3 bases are TGCAGCGTTGCCTACGCCCCGAACAATGAGCAGTTCTTC.

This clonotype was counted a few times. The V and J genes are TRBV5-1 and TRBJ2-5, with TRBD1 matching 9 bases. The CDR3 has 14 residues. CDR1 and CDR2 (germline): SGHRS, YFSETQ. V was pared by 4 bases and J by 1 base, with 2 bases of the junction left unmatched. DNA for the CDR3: TGCGCCAGCAGCCGGACAGGGGCCCAAGAGACCCAGTACTTC. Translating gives CASSRTGAQETQYF.

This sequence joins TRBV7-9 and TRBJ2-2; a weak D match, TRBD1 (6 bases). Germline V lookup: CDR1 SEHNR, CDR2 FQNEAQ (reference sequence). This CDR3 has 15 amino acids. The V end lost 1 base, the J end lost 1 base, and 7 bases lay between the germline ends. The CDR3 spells CASSLETGNTGELFF. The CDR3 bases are TGTGCCAGCAGCTTAGAGACAGGGAACACCGGGGAGCTGTTTTTT.

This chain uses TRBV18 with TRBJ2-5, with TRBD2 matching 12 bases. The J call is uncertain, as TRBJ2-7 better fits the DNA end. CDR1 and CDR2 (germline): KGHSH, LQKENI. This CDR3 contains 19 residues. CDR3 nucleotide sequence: TGTGCCAGCTCACCAATGGGACTAGCGGGTGGGCAACGAACCTACGAGCAGTACTTC. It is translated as CASSPMGLAGGQRTYEQYF.

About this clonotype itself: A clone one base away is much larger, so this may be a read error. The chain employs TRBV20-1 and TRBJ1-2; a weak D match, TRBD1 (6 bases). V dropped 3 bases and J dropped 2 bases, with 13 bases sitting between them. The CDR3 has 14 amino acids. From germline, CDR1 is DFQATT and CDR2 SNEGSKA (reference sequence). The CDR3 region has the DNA TGCAGTGCTAGGACCCACAGGGAAAACTATGGCTACACCTTC. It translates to CSARTHRENYGYTF.

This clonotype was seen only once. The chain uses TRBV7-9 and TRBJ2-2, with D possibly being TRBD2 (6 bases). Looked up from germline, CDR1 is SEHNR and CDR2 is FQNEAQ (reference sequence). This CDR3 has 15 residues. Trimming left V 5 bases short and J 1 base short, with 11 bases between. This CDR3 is CASSGWRGNTGELFF. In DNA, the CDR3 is TGTGCCAGCAGCGGTTGGCGGGGGAACACCGGGGAGCTGTTTTTT.

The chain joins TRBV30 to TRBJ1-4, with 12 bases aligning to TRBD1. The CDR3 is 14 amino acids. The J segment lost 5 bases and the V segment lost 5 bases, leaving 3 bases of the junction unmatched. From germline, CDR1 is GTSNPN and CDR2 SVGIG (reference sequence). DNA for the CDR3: TGTGCCTGGCGGGACAGGGGGCGGAATGAAAAACTGTTTTTT. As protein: CAWRDRGRNEKLFF.